This entry lists 2 T cell receptor beta chains sequenced from one sample in a study of graft-versus-host responses after intestinal transplantation. Assay: immunoSEQ multiplex PCR; the TCRdb copy retains only in-frame clones and omits some. Altogether 80,000 to 100,000 clones are present, 90% to 95% being singletons, with the ten largest covering approximately 0.18%. Their cognate antigens are unknown. The sample here was unstimulated CD4+ T cells sorted from spleen or lymph node cells, taken before intestinal transplant. These TCRs come from a human donor who received an intestinal transplant.

This clone has only one observation. This sequence joins TRBV6-5 and TRBJ1-1; the D is unclear. This CDR3 spans 12 amino acids. Per germline, CDR1 MNHEY and CDR2 SVGAGI. V was pared by 6 bases and J by 5 bases, with 10 bases between. The CDR3 region is CASSGGWTEAFF. In DNA, the CDR3 is TGTGCCAGCAGCGGAGGGTGGACTGAAGCTTTCTTT.

The V and J genes are TRBV19 and TRBJ1-5, with a possible D match to TRBD1 (5 bases). Trimming left V 6 bases short and J 0 bases short, with 15 bases between. The germline gives CDR1 LNHDA, CDR2 SQIVND (reference sequence). CDR3 length: 16 residues. The CDR3 protein is CASSQYRQLSNQPQHF. The DNA for the CDR3 is TGTGCCAGTAGCCAATACCGACAGCTTAGCAATCAGCCCCAGCATTTT. The variable domain in full, completed from reference TRBV19 and TRBJ1-5, reads DGGITQSPKYLFRKEGQNVTLSCEQNLNHDAMYWYRQDPGQGLRLIYYSQIVNDFQKGDIAEGYSVSREKKESFPLTVTSAQKNPTAFYLCASSQYRQLSNQPQHFGDGTRLSIL.